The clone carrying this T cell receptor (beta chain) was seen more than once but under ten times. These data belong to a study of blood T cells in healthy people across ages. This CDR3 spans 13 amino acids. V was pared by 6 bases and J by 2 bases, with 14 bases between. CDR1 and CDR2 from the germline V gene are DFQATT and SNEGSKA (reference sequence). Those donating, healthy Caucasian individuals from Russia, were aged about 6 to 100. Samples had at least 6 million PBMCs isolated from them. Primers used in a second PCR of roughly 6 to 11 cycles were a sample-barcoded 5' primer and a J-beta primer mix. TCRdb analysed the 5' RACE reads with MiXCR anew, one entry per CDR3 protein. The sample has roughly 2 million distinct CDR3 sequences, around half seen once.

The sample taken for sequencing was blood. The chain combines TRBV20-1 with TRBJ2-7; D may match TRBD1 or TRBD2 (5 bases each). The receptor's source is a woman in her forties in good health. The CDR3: CSAHGEGPYEQYF. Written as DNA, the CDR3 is TGCAGTGCCCATGGAGAGGGACCCTACGAGCAGTACTTC.